This T cell receptor (beta chain) was recorded in a study of T cells in Graves' hyperthyroidism and ophthalmopathy. Notes on the study in general: Blood samples included most of the expanded thyroid clonotypes exceeding 0.001.

Worth noting for this clonotype: Antigen unknown.

The CDR3 regions of TCR beta were amplified from RNA transcripts. The study used the HTBI primer set for a first-round RT-PCR of the TCR CDR3. In TCRdb, the multiplex PCR reads were re-called with MiXCR into one record per CDR3 protein. The table lists 450,000 to 500,000 distinct CDR3 sequences, approximately 23% of them singletons. Active moderate-to-severe ophthalmopathy, Clinical Activity Score at least 3, NOSPECS at least 4, under 3 months' duration. The sequence was obtained from a woman aged 70 to 79 with Graves' ophthalmopathy. Source material: blood.

The CDR3 spells CASSMAGYGEAFF. The CDR3, as DNA: TGTGCCAGTAGTATGGCCGGATATGGTGAAGCTTTCTTT. The V call is TRBV19, the J call TRBJ1-1; D is undetermined. The V gene's germline CDR1 is LNHDA and CDR2 SQIVND (reference sequence). Trimming removed 3 bases from V and 7 bases from J, with 12 bases in between. There are 13 residues in the CDR3.